One sample yielded the 8 T cell receptor beta chains listed below, sequenced in a study of post-analysis software for immune sequencing data. Study conclusions and caveats: Relative to controls, patients had 5 or 6 TRBV segments at higher frequency, with TRBV5-6, TRBV5-1 and TRBV20-1 among these.

TCR beta libraries were prepared from cDNA with unique molecular identifiers. TCRdb passed the PCR reads through MiXCR, listing each CDR3 protein once. The sample yields approximately 690,000 distinct CDR3 sequences, about 60% seen once. No antigen has been assigned to these receptors. Sequencing was carried out using blood. These TCRs come from a girl aged 2 to 10 with multiple sclerosis.

This clonotype was seen more than once but under ten times. The rearrangement joins TRBV6-1 to TRBJ2-3, with 7 bases identical to TRBD2. Trimming took 6 bases from V and 1 from J; bases not matched to a gene: 7. CDR3 length: 15 amino acids. CDR1 is MNHNS and CDR2 is SASEGT in the germline V gene. CDR3 region: CASSAGLAGTDTQYF. The CDR3 DNA is TGTGCCAGCAGCGCCGGTCTAGCGGGCACAGATACGCAGTATTTT.

V is TRBV29-1 and J is TRBJ2-1; TRBD2 aligns across 8 bases. Germline V gene lookup returns CDR1 SQVTM and CDR2 ANQGSEA. CDR3 length: 14 residues. With V trimmed by 6 bases and J by 1 base, 5 bases remained unmatched. The CDR3 protein is CSVTSGISYNEQFF. The CDR3 coding sequence is TGCAGCGTCACTAGCGGCATTTCCTACAATGAGCAGTTCTTC.

This clonotype was seen once. At one end the junction does not follow the germline gene, possibly because of a read error. The chain employs TRBV12-5 and TRBJ2-1; D gene ambiguous. This CDR3 has 11 amino acids. Germline values: CDR1 LGHNT, CDR2 FRNRAP. CDR3 DNA sequence: TGTGCGAGTGGTTTGTTTGAGACCCAGTTCTTC. Its translation: CASGLFETQFF. The full variable domain, with the rest looked up from reference TRBV12-5 and TRBJ2-1, is DARVTQTPRHKVTEMGQEVTMRCQPILGHNTVFWYRQTMMQGLELLAYFRNRAPLDDSGMPKDRFSAEMPDATLATLKIQPSEPRDSAVYFCASGLFETQFFGPGTRLTVL.

The J gene is TRBJ1-1, the V gene TRBV29-1; no definite D call. CDR3 length equals 13 residues. The V end was cut by 8 bases, the J end by 2 bases, with 15 bases between. Per germline, CDR1 SQVTM and CDR2 ANQGSEA. CDR3 region: CSFIVAVNTEAFF. Written as DNA, the CDR3 is TGCAGCTTTATCGTGGCGGTTAACACTGAAGCTTTCTTT.

The chain employs TRBV27 and TRBJ2-7; D gene ambiguous. The CDR3 has 12 amino acids. V lost 11 bases and J lost 8, with 19 bases in between. Looked up from germline, CDR1 is MNHEY and CDR2 is SMNVEV (reference sequence). The CDR3 sequence is CAGPRVRYKQYF. The DNA for the CDR3 is TGTGCCGGCCCAAGGGTAAGGTATAAGCAGTACTTC.

This sequence joins TRBV2 and TRBJ2-3; D is possibly TRBD1 (5 bases). Germline V gene data show CDR1 as SNHLY and CDR2 as FYNNEI. The CDR3 length is 16 residues. V lost 7 bases and J 4 bases, leaving 21 bases between the germline ends. The DNA for the CDR3 is TGTGCCAGCACCTCCCGAAGTTTAGGGGTCGCAGATACGCAGTATTTT. Residues: CASTSRSLGVADTQYF.

The chain couples TRBV7-9 to TRBJ2-7; TRBD2 is a possible D gene (5 bases). Deletions cut 5 bases from V and 7 bases from J, with 24 bases between. The CDR3 totals 16 residues. The V gene's germline CDR1 is SEHNR and CDR2 FQNEAQ (reference sequence). The chain's CDR3 is CASSEPSGLQRREQYF. In DNA form, the CDR3 reads TGTGCCAGCAGCGAACCCTCGGGCCTACAGAGGAGGGAGCAGTACTTC.

The CDR3 coding sequence is TGTGCCAGCAGCTTAGCCCCTAGTGGAGAGCAGTACTTC. This codes for CASSLAPSGEQYF. The J gene is TRBJ2-7, the V gene TRBV7-9; D is ambiguous. The CDR3 length is 13 residues. CDR1 and CDR2 from the germline V gene are SEHNR and FQNEAQ (reference sequence). Trimming took off 0 bases at V and 7 bases at J, with 10 bases between the two ends.